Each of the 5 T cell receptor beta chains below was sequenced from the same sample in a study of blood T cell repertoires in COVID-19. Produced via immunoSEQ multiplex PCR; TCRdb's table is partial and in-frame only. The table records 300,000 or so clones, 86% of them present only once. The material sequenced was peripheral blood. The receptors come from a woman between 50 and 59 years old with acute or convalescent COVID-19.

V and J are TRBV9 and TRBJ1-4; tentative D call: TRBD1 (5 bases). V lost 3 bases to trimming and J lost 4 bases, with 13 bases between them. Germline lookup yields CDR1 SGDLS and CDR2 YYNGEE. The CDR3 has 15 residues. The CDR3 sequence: CASSGQTAFNEKLFF. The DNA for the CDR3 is TGTGCCAGCAGCGGACAGACAGCCTTTAATGAAAAACTGTTTTTT.

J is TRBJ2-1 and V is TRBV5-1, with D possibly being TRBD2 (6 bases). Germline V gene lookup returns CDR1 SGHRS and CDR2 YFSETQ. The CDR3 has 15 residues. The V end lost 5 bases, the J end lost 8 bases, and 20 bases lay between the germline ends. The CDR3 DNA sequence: TGCGCCAGCAGACTGGGACTCCCAGGCCAATATGAGCAGTTCTTC. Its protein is CASRLGLPGQYEQFF.

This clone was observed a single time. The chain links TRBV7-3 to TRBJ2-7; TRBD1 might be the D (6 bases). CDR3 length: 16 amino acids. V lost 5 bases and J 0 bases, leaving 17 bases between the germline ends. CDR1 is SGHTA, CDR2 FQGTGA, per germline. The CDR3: CASSPTTGFSSYEQYF. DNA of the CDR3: TGTGCCAGCAGCCCTACAACAGGGTTTAGCTCCTACGAGCAGTACTTC.

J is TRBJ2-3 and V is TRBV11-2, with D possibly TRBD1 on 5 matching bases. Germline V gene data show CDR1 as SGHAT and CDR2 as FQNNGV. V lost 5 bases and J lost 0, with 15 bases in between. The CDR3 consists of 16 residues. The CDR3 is CASSQRGYLSTDTQYF. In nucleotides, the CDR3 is TGTGCCAGCAGCCAAAGGGGATACCTTAGCACAGATACGCAGTATTTT.

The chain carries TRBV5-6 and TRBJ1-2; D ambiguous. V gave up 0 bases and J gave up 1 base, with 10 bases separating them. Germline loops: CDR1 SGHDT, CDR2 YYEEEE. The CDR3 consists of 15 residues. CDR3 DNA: TGTGCCAGCAGCTTGGCAGGCTACCTTAACTATGGCTACACCTTC. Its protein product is CASSLAGYLNYGYTF.